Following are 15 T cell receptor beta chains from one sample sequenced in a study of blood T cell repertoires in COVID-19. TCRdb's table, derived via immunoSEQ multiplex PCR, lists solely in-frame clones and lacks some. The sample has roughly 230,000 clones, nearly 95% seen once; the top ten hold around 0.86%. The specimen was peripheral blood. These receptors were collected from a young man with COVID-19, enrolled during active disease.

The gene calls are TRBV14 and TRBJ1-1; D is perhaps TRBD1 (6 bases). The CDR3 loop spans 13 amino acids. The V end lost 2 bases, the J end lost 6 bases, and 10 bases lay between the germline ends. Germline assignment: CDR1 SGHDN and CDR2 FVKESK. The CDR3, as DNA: TGTGCCAGCAGCCAACATGGGACATCTGAAGCTTTCTTT. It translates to CASSQHGTSEAFF. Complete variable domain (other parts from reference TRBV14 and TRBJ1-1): EAGVTQFPSHSVIEKGQTVTLRCDPISGHDNLYWYRRVMGKEIKFLLHFVKESKQDESGMPNNRFLAERTGGTYSTLKVQPAELEDSGVYFCASSQHGTSEAFFGQGTRLTVV.

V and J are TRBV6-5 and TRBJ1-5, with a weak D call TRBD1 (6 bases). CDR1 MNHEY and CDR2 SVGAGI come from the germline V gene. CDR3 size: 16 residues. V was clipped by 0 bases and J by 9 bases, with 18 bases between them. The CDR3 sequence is CASSYSAQAGVWPQHF. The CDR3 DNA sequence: TGTGCCAGCAGTTACTCGGCCCAAGCAGGGGTGTGGCCCCAGCATTTT.

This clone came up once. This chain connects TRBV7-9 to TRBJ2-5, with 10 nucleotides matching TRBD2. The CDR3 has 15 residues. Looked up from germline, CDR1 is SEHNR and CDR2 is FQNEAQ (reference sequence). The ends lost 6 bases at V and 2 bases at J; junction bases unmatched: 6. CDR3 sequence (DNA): TGTGCCAGCAGGCCTAGCGGGGGAGCGCAAGAGACCCAGTACTTC. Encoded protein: CASRPSGGAQETQYF.

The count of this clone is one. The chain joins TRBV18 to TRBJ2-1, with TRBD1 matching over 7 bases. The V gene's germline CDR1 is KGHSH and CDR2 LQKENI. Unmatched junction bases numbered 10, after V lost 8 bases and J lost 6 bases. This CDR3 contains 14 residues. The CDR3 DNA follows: TGTGCCAGCGCTTTGGGGGACAGATTCAATGAGCAGTTCTTC. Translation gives CASALGDRFNEQFF.

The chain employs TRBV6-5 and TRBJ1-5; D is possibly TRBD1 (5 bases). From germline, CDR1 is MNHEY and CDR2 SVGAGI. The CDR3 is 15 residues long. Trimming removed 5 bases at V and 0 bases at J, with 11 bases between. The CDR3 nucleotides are TGTGCCAGCAGTAGGGTGACAGTTAGCAATCAGCCCCAGCATTTT. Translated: CASSRVTVSNQPQHF.

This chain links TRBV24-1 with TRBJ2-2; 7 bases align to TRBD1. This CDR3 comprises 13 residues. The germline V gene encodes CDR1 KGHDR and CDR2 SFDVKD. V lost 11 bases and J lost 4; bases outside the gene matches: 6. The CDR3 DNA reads TGTGCCATCCTAGACAGGGTCACCGGGGAGCTGTTTTTT. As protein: CAILDRVTGELFF.

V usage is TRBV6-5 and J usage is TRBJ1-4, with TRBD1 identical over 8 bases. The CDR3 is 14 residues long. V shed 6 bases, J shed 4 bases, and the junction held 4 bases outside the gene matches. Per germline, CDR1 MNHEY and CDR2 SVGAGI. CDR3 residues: CASRDRGDNEKLFF. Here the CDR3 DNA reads TGTGCCAGCAGAGACAGGGGTGATAATGAAAAACTGTTTTTT.

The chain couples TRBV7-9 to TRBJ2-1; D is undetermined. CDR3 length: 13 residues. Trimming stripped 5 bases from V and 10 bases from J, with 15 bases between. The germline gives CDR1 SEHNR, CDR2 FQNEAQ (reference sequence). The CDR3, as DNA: TGTGCCAGCAGCGCCTTGCGCGGCAACGAGCAGTTCTTC. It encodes CASSALRGNEQFF.

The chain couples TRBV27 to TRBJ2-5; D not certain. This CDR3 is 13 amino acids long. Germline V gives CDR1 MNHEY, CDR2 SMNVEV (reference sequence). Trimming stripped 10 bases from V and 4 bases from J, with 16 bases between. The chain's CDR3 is CATSSGLLETQYF. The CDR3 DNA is TGTGCCACTTCCTCCGGTCTCCTAGAGACCCAGTACTTC.

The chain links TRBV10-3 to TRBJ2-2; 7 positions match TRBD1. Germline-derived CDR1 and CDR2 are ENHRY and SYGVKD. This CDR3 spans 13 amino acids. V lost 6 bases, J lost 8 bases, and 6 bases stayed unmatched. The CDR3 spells CAIRTGAGGELFF. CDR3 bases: TGTGCCATCAGAACAGGGGCTGGAGGGGAGCTGTTTTTT.

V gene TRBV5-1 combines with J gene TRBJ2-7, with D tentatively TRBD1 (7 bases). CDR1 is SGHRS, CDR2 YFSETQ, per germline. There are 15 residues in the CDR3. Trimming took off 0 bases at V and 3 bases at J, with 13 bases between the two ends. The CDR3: CASSLGGTAIYEQYF. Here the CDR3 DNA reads TGCGCCAGCAGCTTGGGCGGGACAGCTATCTACGAGCAGTACTTC. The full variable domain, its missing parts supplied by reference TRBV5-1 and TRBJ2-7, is KAGVTQTPRYLIKTRGQQVTLSCSPISGHRSVSWYQQTPGQGLQFLFEYFSETQRNKGNFPGRFSGRQFSNSRSEMNVSTLELGDSALYLCASSLGGTAIYEQYFGPGTRLTVT.

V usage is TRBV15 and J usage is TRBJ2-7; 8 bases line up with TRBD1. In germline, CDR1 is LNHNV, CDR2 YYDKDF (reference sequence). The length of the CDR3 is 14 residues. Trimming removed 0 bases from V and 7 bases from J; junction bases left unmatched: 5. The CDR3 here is CATSRDFRGREQYF. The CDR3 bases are TGTGCCACCAGCAGAGACTTCAGGGGGCGGGAGCAGTACTTC.

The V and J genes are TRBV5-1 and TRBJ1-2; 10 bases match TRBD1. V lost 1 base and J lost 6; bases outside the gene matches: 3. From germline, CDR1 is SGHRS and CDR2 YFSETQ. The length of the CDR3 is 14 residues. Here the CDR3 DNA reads TGCGCCAGCAGCTTGCTGACAGGGGGCGATGGCTACACCTTC. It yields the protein CASSLLTGGDGYTF.

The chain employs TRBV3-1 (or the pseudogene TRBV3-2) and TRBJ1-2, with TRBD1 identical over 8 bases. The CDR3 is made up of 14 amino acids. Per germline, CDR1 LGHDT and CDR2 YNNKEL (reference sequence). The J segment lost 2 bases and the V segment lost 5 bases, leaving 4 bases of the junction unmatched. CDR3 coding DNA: TGTGCCAGCAGCGCCCGGGACAGGAACTATGGCTACACCTTC. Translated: CASSARDRNYGYTF.

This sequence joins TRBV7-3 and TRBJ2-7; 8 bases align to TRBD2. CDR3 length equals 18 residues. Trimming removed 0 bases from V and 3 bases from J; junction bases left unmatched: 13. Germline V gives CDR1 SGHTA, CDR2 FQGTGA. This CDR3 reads CASSLTGLAGGNYYEQYF. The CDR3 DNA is TGTGCCAGCAGCTTAACGGGACTGGCGGGGGGTAACTACTACGAGCAGTACTTC.